These 24 T cell receptor beta chains were all obtained from the same sample, sequenced in a study of blood T cell repertoires in COVID-19. Here immunoSEQ multiplex PCR was the method, and the copy in TCRdb shows in-frame clones only, minus some. The table has about 31,000 clones, around 90% seen once; the top ten hold approximately 8%. The specimen was peripheral blood. The receptors here all came from a man between 65 and 79 years old with active or convalescent COVID-19.

This clone turned up a few times. The chain employs TRBV2 and TRBJ1-5; D is possibly TRBD1 (5 bases). The V end was cut by 3 bases, the J end by 1 base, with 7 bases between. CDR1 is SNHLY and CDR2 is FYNNEI in the germline V gene. The CDR3 is 14 amino acids. This CDR3 reads CASSEQGSNQPQHF. CDR3 DNA sequence: TGTGCCAGCAGTGAGCAGGGAAGCAATCAGCCCCAGCATTTT. Filled out from reference TRBV2 and TRBJ1-5, the complete variable domain reads EPEVTQTPSHQVTQMGQEVILRCVPISNHLYFYWYRQILGQKVEFLVSFYNNEISEKSEIFDDQFSVERPDGSNFTLKIRSTKLEDSAMYFCASSEQGSNQPQHFGDGTRLSIL.

This clone is a singleton in its sample. The rearrangement joins TRBV7-9 to TRBJ2-5; D not certain. This CDR3 has 12 residues. V was cut by 2 bases and J by 5 bases, with 6 bases left in between. CDR1 SEHNR and CDR2 FQNEAQ come from the germline V gene (reference sequence). The CDR3 DNA reads TGTGCCAGCAGCTTAAGCCCTGAGACCCAGTACTTC. It is translated as CASSLSPETQYF.

This chain uses TRBV2 with TRBJ2-7; maybe TRBD2 (5 bases). Deletions cut 4 bases from V and 3 bases from J, with 13 bases between. CDR3 length: 14 amino acids. Germline V gives CDR1 SNHLY, CDR2 FYNNEI. CDR3 sequence reads: CASSVGTRGYEQYV. As DNA, the CDR3 is TGTGCCAGCAGTGTAGGAACCCGGGGCTACGAGCAGTACGTC.

V gene TRBV9 combines with J gene TRBJ2-5; perhaps TRBD1 as D (5 bases). Germline lookup yields CDR1 SGDLS and CDR2 YYNGEE. With 0 bases removed from V and 4 bases from J, the gap between germline ends came to 10 bases. This CDR3 comprises 14 residues. The CDR3, as DNA: TGTGCCAGCAGCGTAGGGCAGGGTGGAGAGACCCAGTACTTC. It is translated as CASSVGQGGETQYF.

CDR3 bases: TGCGCCAGCAGCTTGATCGGTACGCAGTATTTT. Translated: CASSLIGTQYF. The genes are TRBV5-1 and TRBJ2-3; D remains ambiguous. The V gene's germline CDR1 is SGHRS and CDR2 YFSETQ. The V gene lost 1 base and the J gene lost 8 bases, with 5 bases spanning the gap. This CDR3 is 11 amino acids long.

The chain joins TRBV7-9 to TRBJ2-3, with TRBD2 identical over 9 bases. V shed 1 base and J 4 bases; nucleotides not matched to a gene: 9. The CDR3 runs 17 residues. Germline V CDR1 and CDR2: SEHNR, FQNEAQ (reference sequence). CDR3 nucleotides: TGTGCCAGCAGCTTAGGAGCGGGAGGAGGATTGGCAGATACGCAGTATTTT. Translation gives CASSLGAGGGLADTQYF.

This clone was counted between two and nine times. The chain employs TRBV19 and TRBJ1-5; the D is unclear. The CDR3 has 14 amino acids. From germline, CDR1 is LNHDA and CDR2 SQIVND (reference sequence). Trimming took 3 bases from V and 7 from J, leaving 13 bases between them. In DNA, the CDR3 is TGTGCCAGTAGTATTAACGGAGGGTGGCAGCCCCAGCATTTT. It is translated as CASSINGGWQPQHF.

This chain links TRBV3-1 (or the pseudogene TRBV3-2) with TRBJ2-2; 12 nucleotides align to TRBD2. Losses at the gene ends were 4 bases for V and 6 bases for J; bases not matched to a gene: 9. The CDR3 is 17 amino acids. Germline V gene data show CDR1 as LGHDT and CDR2 as YNNKEL (reference sequence). For the CDR3, the DNA is TGTGCCAGCAGCCCGCCCCCCTCTAGCGGGAGGGCCGGGGAGCTGTTTTTT. This translates into CASSPPPSSGRAGELFF.

V and J are TRBV4-3 and TRBJ2-1; 13 nucleotides match TRBD2. CDR1 LGHNA and CDR2 YSLEER come from the germline V gene. The trim removed 3 bases at V and 4 bases at J, leaving 3 bases unmatched. There are 16 residues in the CDR3. CDR3 DNA sequence: TGCGCCAGCAGCCAGACTAGCGGGGGGCTGTACAATGAGCAGTTCTTC. The encoded protein is CASSQTSGGLYNEQFF.

The genes are TRBV7-2 and TRBJ1-1, with D uncertain. Trimming shortened V by 5 bases and J by 0 bases, and 16 bases separated the two germline ends. CDR3 length: 16 amino acids. The V gene's germline CDR1 is SGHTA and CDR2 FQGNSA. For the CDR3, the DNA is TGTGCCAGCAGCATGACCGGGAGAGCTTTGAACACTGAAGCTTTCTTT. Translation: CASSMTGRALNTEAFF.

V usage is TRBV10-3 and J usage is TRBJ2-1, with 9 bases matching TRBD2. CDR1 and CDR2 (germline): ENHRY, SYGVKD. This CDR3 spans 15 amino acids. J lost 8 bases, V lost 11 bases, and 16 bases had no gene match. The CDR3 region has the DNA TGTGCCGCGGATACCGGGACTAGCCTAAGAGATGAGCAGTTCTTC. Translated, it gives CAADTGTSLRDEQFF.

The chain has TRBV19 and TRBJ2-7, with 7 bases aligning to TRBD1. The trim removed 9 bases at V and 4 bases at J, leaving 12 bases unmatched. CDR1 is LNHDA, CDR2 SQIVND, per germline (reference sequence). The CDR3 spans 14 residues. CDR3 DNA sequence: TGTGCCAGGGGGCAGGGGGACAGAGATTACGAGCAGTACGTC. This translates into CARGQGDRDYEQYV.

This chain connects TRBV6-1 to TRBJ2-5; TRBD1 agrees at 8 bases. The V gene end was trimmed by 2 bases and the J gene end by 5 bases; junction bases not matched to a gene: 1. Germline-derived CDR1 and CDR2 are MNHNS and SASEGT. The CDR3 consists of 13 residues. CDR3 in DNA: TGTGCCAGCAGTGAACAGGGGGCTGAGACCCAGTACTTC. Translating it yields CASSEQGAETQYF.

The chain has TRBV11-2 and TRBJ2-5; weak D call: TRBD2 (6 bases). The CDR3 loop spans 13 amino acids. V was pared by 5 bases and J by 5 bases, with 12 bases between. Germline-derived CDR1 and CDR2 are SGHAT and FQNNGV. As DNA, the CDR3 is TGTGCCAGCAGCCCCCCCGGGGGTGAGACCCAGTACTTC. It yields the protein CASSPPGGETQYF.

The chain carries TRBV3-1 (or the pseudogene TRBV3-2) and TRBJ2-5, with D possibly being TRBD2 (6 bases). This CDR3 has 12 amino acids. CDR1 and CDR2 from the germline V gene are LGHDT and YNNKEL (reference sequence). The V gene lost 7 bases and the J gene lost 1 base, with 7 bases spanning the gap. CDR3 region: CASKAGQETQYF. For the CDR3, the DNA is TGTGCCAGCAAAGCGGGCCAAGAGACCCAGTACTTC.

The rearrangement links TRBV12-2 to TRBJ1-5; whether TRBD1, the table's D call, matches the DNA was not checked. TRBV12-2 is a pseudogene. This CDR3 is built from 17 residues. The CDR3 nucleotides are TGTGCAAGTCGCTCGCCTCCGGGACAGGGTCTAAGACAGCCCCAGCATTTT. As protein: CASRSPPGQGLRQPQHF.

The chain couples TRBV2 to TRBJ2-7; the D gene is possibly TRBD2 (6 bases). V shed 4 bases and J shed 6 bases, with 10 bases lying between them. Germline V CDR1 and CDR2: SNHLY, FYNNEI. This CDR3 is built from 12 residues. The CDR3 sequence: CASSATRLEQYV. CDR3 in DNA: TGTGCCAGCAGTGCGACTAGACTCGAGCAGTACGTC.

This chain connects TRBV5-4 to TRBJ2-4, with 7 bases identical to TRBD1. J gave up 6 bases and V 7 bases, and 7 bases lay outside the gene matches. Germline-derived CDR1 and CDR2 are SGHNT and YYREEE (reference sequence). The CDR3 is 13 amino acids. CDR3: CASQDRTRNIQYF. The DNA of the CDR3 is TGTGCCAGCCAGGACAGGACCCGAAACATTCAGTACTTC.

V is TRBV9 and J is TRBJ1-2; 8 bases line up with TRBD1. Trimming at V came to 6 bases and at J to 8 bases, leaving 9 bases not matched to a gene. Germline assignment: CDR1 SGDLS and CDR2 YYNGEE. The CDR3 is 13 residues long. CDR3 DNA sequence: TGTGCCAGCACCCAATCCGGACAGGGAGGCTACACCTTC. Its translation: CASTQSGQGGYTF. Combining the CDR3 with reference TRBV9 and TRBJ1-2 gives the whole variable domain DSGVTQTPKHLITATGQRVTLRCSPRSGDLSVYWYQQSLDQGLQFLIQYYNGEERAKGNILERFSAQQFPDLHSELNLSSLELGDSALYFCASTQSGQGGYTFGSGTRLTVV.

The chain links TRBV27 to TRBJ2-7; 7 bases line up with TRBD2. Per the germline V gene, CDR1 is MNHEY and CDR2 is SMNVEV (reference sequence). V lost 5 bases, J lost 6 bases, and 10 bases stayed unmatched. The CDR3 is made up of 14 amino acids. The chain's CDR3 is CASSQTVGGGEQYF. For the CDR3, the DNA is TGTGCCAGCAGTCAAACCGTGGGGGGGGGCGAGCAGTACTTC.

The chain carries TRBV7-3 and TRBJ2-6, with a tentative D call TRBD2 (5 bases). The CDR3 runs to 16 residues. Trimming cost V 2 bases and J 0 bases, with 8 bases left between them. In germline, CDR1 is SGHTA, CDR2 FQGTGA. The CDR3 sequence is CASSLPGISGANVLTF. DNA of the CDR3: TGTGCCAGCAGCTTACCGGGGATCTCTGGGGCCAACGTCCTGACTTTC.

The rearrangement uses TRBV5-4 and TRBJ1-2; D is unresolved. CDR3 size: 13 residues. Deletions cut 4 bases from V and 0 bases from J, with 7 bases between. Germline V lookup: CDR1 SGHNT, CDR2 YYREEE (reference sequence). This CDR3 reads CASSLTTNYGYTF. The CDR3 DNA reads as TGTGCCAGCAGCCTTACAACTAACTATGGCTACACCTTC.

The V call is TRBV10-3, the J call TRBJ2-5; D unresolved. V was pared by 0 bases and J by 1 base, with 6 bases between. The germline gives CDR1 ENHRY, CDR2 SYGVKD. CDR3 size: 14 residues. CDR3 coding DNA: TGTGCCATCAGTGAGTCGCGGTCCCAAGAGACCCAGTACTTC. As protein: CAISESRSQETQYF.

The rearrangement links TRBV27 to TRBJ1-5; D not certain. CDR1 is MNHEY and CDR2 is SMNVEV in the germline V gene (reference sequence). The CDR3 is 14 amino acids. The V and J ends lost 6 bases and 2 bases respectively, with 11 bases between them. The CDR3 coding sequence is TGTGCCAGCAGGTTCCTATCTGGCAATCAGCCCCAGCATTTT. Translating gives CASRFLSGNQPQHF.